This TCR beta chain was sequenced in a study of cytomegalovirus exposure and HLA in healthy donors. About the study: Researchers previously reported finding roughly 120 million unique TCR beta sequences from approximately 190 million T cells.

The CDR3 is made up of 14 amino acids. V lost 6 bases and J 4 bases, leaving 15 bases between the germline ends. From germline, CDR1 is MNHNY and CDR2 SVGAGI (reference sequence). Study-wide results and caveats: HLA alleles showed associations with some 15,000 TCR beta sequences in a later analysis, at a 0.05 false discovery rate. Data from an earlier analysis indicated that most TCR beta V segments were productive either about 87% or about 30% of the time.

As for this clone: The antigen is not known.

PCR involved 60 Vbeta and 13 Jbeta primers. Sequencing used immunoSEQ multiplex PCR; TCRdb keeps in-frame clones, though not all of them. The sample holds 100,000 to 150,000 clones, around 69% seen once. Sequenced sample: PBMCs. The origin of this receptor is a man aged 45-60 years in good health and CMV-seropositive. The chain joins TRBV6-6 to TRBJ1-1, with D perhaps TRBD1 (5 bases). CDR3 loop: CASRGGGTGTEAFF. CDR3 in DNA: TGTGCCAGCAGGGGCGGGGGGACGGGCACTGAAGCTTTCTTT.